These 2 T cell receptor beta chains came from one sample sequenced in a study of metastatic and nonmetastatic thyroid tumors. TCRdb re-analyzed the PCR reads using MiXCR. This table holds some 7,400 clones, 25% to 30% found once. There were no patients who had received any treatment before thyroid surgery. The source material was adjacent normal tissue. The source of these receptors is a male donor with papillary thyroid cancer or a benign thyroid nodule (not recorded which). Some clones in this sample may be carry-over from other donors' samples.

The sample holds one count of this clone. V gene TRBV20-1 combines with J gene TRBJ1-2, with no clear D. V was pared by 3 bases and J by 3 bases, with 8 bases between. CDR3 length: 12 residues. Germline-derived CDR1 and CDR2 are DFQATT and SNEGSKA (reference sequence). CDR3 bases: TGCAGTGCTAGTCACTGGGACTATGGCTACACCTTC. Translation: CSASHWDYGYTF.

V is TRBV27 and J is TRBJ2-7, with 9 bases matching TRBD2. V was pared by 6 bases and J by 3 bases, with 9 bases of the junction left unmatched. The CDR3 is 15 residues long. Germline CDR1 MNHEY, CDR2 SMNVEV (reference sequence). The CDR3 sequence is CASSYSGGPIYEQYF. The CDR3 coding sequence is TGTGCCAGCAGCTATAGCGGGGGCCCGATCTACGAGCAGTACTTC.